The clone carrying this TCR beta chain was counted once. The antigen is unknown. The junction and the germline gene differ at one end; a read error may be behind it. The data derive from a study of tumor and adjacent non-tumor tissue in lung cancer. Study in general: The patients, 10 to 11 men and about five women, were roughly 31 to 80 with stage I to III disease. Samples averaged roughly 4 million productive TCRbeta reads each. Overall study results and limits: Higher tumor TCR diversity was associated with shorter survival.

RNA was extracted from bulk tissue without any cell sorting. The CDR3 is made up of 16 amino acids. The library came from three nested PCR rounds adapted from ARM-PCR protocols. TCRdb re-called the multiplex PCR reads with MiXCR, one entry per CDR3 protein. The sample yields 100,000 to 120,000 distinct CDR3 sequences, 84% seen once. The source is a man aged 70-80 years with non-small cell lung cancer. The sequencing sample was made of lung tumor tissue. J is TRBJ1-5 and V is TRBV12-3 or TRBV12-4; perhaps TRBD1 as D (5 bases). The DNA for the CDR3 is TGTGTCAGCAGTTTTAAGGCCTTTGGGGGTAAACAGCCCCAGCATTTT. Translation: CVSSFKAFGGKQPQHF.